The 27 T cell receptor beta chains presented below share a single source sample, sequenced in a study of vaccination effects on CD4 cells after COVID-19. Antigens for these TCRs are unknown. ViraFEST assay sequencing came after antigen-specific CD4+ T cells were expanded with viral peptide pools. After less than 11 days in culture, the CD4+ T cells were isolated. The person had PCR-confirmed SARS-CoV-2 infection between March and December 2020. Using immunoSEQ multiplex PCR, the repertoire was profiled, and TCRdb retains in-frame clones only, with some absent. The table includes 70,000 or so clones, over 60% detected once. Specimen: CD4+ T cells from PBMCs cultured with HIV peptides, collected before COVID-19 vaccination. Subset meaning: HIV-1 Nef peptide pool negative control/reference culture. The source of these receptors is a human donor who had a prior SARS-CoV-2 infection.

This clone turned up a few times. The chain carries TRBV5-6 and TRBJ2-1; D remains ambiguous. The V gene's germline CDR1 is SGHDT and CDR2 YYEEEE. V lost 6 bases to trimming and J lost 8 bases, with 12 bases between them. This CDR3 comprises 12 residues. The CDR3, as DNA: TGTGCCAGCATCTCGTGGGGTCATGAGCAGTTCTTC. This sequence encodes CASISWGHEQFF. Filled out from reference TRBV5-6 and TRBJ2-1, the complete variable domain reads DAGVTQSPTHLIKTRGQQVTLRCSPKSGHDTVSWYQQALGQGPQFIFQYYEEEERQRGNFPDRFSGHQFPNYSSELNVNALLLGDSALYLCASISWGHEQFFGPGTRLTVL.

This clone was observed a single time. It is unclear where the CDR3 begins or ends on the DNA, so no DNA is shown, and the CDR3 is as TCRdb lists it. V gene TRBV7-2 combines with J gene TRBJ2-1; no check of the table's D call, TRBD1, against the DNA was made. Termini included, the CDR3 measures 14 amino acids. Germline lookup yields CDR1 SGHTA and CDR2 FQGNSA. The CDR3: CASSLVGWGTMIFF.

The V gene is TRBV7-6, the J gene TRBJ1-4; D not certain. CDR3 size: 15 residues. The germline V gene encodes CDR1 SGHVS and CDR2 FNYEAQ. Trimming removed 1 base at V and 7 bases at J, with 13 bases between. CDR3 in amino acids: CASSLDPAGGEKLFF. For the CDR3, the DNA is TGTGCCAGCAGCTTAGATCCCGCGGGTGGTGAAAAACTGTTTTTT.

DNA of the CDR3: TGCGCCAGCAGCTTGGCCCCTGGAAACACCATATATTTT. It encodes CASSLAPGNTIYF. This sequence joins TRBV5-1 and TRBJ1-3; D not resolved. V lost 0 bases and J 2 bases, leaving 3 bases between the germline ends. Looked up from germline, CDR1 is SGHRS and CDR2 is YFSETQ. This CDR3 is 13 amino acids long.

The rearrangement uses TRBV7-9 and TRBJ2-7; D is possibly TRBD2 (6 bases). Trimming pared 1 base from V and 4 bases from J, leaving 8 bases between. The CDR3 loop spans 13 amino acids. Germline loops: CDR1 SEHNR, CDR2 FQNEAQ (reference sequence). The CDR3 DNA reads TGTGCCAGCAGCTTAGTTGGGGGGTACGAGCAGTACTTC. It is translated as CASSLVGGYEQYF.

This clone showed up many times. The chain couples TRBV11-3 to TRBJ2-1; unclear D gene. Trimming pared 2 bases from V and 5 bases from J, leaving 13 bases between. The CDR3 has 15 residues. CDR1 is SGHNT and CDR2 is YENEEA in the germline V gene. CDR3 region: CASSLSPVADNEQFF. The CDR3 DNA reads as TGTGCCAGCAGCTTATCCCCGGTCGCTGACAATGAGCAGTTCTTC.

This clone was seen a single time. The V call is TRBV9, the J call TRBJ2-1; 7 nucleotides agree with TRBD1. CDR1 is SGDLS and CDR2 is YYNGEE in the germline V gene. Trimming cost V 4 bases and J 6 bases; bases outside gene matches: 10. The CDR3 is 15 residues long. Here the CDR3 reads CASSIGTDAFNEQFF. The CDR3 DNA reads TGTGCCAGCAGCATCGGGACAGACGCTTTCAATGAGCAGTTCTTC.

The chain employs TRBV7-8 and TRBJ1-2; possible D gene TRBD1, 6 bases. The CDR3 extends over 15 amino acids. CDR1 is SGHVS, CDR2 FQNEAQ, per germline. Trimming took 5 bases from V and 3 from J, leaving 16 bases between them. The CDR3 loop reads CASSLNRERYYGYTF. In DNA form, the CDR3 reads TGTGCCAGCAGCCTAAACAGGGAACGATACTATGGCTACACCTTC.

This clone has only a few counts. This chain uses TRBV5-6 with TRBJ2-7; TRBD1 is a possible D gene (5 bases). Per the germline V gene, CDR1 is SGHDT and CDR2 is YYEEEE. The CDR3 consists of 14 residues. V lost 0 bases and J 4 bases, leaving 11 bases between the germline ends. For the CDR3, the DNA is TGTGCCAGCAGCTTGGGGGTCAGGGAATACGAGCAGTACTTC. This sequence encodes CASSLGVREYEQYF.

The chain uses TRBV30 and TRBJ2-1; D unclear. Germline CDR1 is GTSNPN and CDR2 is SVGIG (reference sequence). Between the trimmed V and J ends, which lost 7 bases and 0 bases, there was a span of 7 bases. The CDR3 is 12 residues long. The CDR3 DNA is TGTGCCTCCTTCAGCTCCTACAATGAGCAGTTCTTC. It is translated as CASFSSYNEQFF.

The V call is TRBV10-3, the J call TRBJ2-3; 7 bases align to TRBD2. The CDR3 consists of 12 residues. Germline loops: CDR1 ENHRY, CDR2 SYGVKD. As DNA, the CDR3 is TGTGCTGGGGGAGGGGACACAGATACGCAGTATTTT. Residues: CAGGGDTDTQYF.

This chain links TRBV7-2 with TRBJ2-3; D is unresolved. The germline V gene encodes CDR1 SGHTA and CDR2 FQGNSA. The V end was cut by 3 bases, the J end by 6 bases, with 10 bases between. The CDR3 length is 13 residues. In DNA form, the CDR3 reads TGTGCCAGCAGCTTCCGGGCGTCTGATACGCAGTATTTT. It encodes CASSFRASDTQYF.

The chain joins TRBV29-1 to TRBJ2-5; D is undetermined. V lost 4 bases to trimming and J lost 5 bases, with 14 bases between them. The CDR3 sequence is 13 residues long. The germline CDR1 and CDR2 sequences are SQVTM and ANQGSEA. CDR3 nucleotide sequence: TGCAGCGTTGGTCCCACCTTCGGGGAGACCCAGTACTTC. This translates into CSVGPTFGETQYF.

This clone has a handful of counts. This chain links TRBV7-2 with TRBJ2-3; tentative D call: TRBD2 (7 bases). The CDR3 consists of 17 residues. Per germline, CDR1 SGHTA and CDR2 FQGNSA. Trimming left V 1 base short and J 4 bases short, with 18 bases between. CDR3 nucleotides: TGTGCCAGCAGCTTAGTGCCTAGCGGAGGGGGAGCAGATACGCAGTATTTT. It yields the protein CASSLVPSGGGADTQYF.

DNA of the CDR3: TGTGCCAGCAGCTTAGTGGGGACAGGGCAAGGGACAGATACGCAGTATTTT. Translated: CASSLVGTGQGTDTQYF. The chain employs TRBV7-2 and TRBJ2-3; 9 bases agree with TRBD1. From germline, CDR1 is SGHTA and CDR2 FQGNSA. The CDR3 totals 17 residues. Germline trimming cut 1 base from V and 3 bases from J; bases unmatched to any gene: 8.

The chain employs TRBV19 and TRBJ1-4; 8 nucleotides align to TRBD1. The CDR3 is 17 amino acids. Germline CDR1 reads LNHDA; CDR2 reads SQIVND (reference sequence). After removal of 3 bases from V and 5 bases from J, the junction contained 11 bases not matched to a gene. The CDR3 here is CASSIGRQGLGNEKLFF. The CDR3 bases are TGTGCCAGTAGTATCGGCCGACAGGGGTTGGGGAATGAAAAACTGTTTTTT.

This clone was seen a single time. V usage is TRBV12-3 or TRBV12-4 and J usage is TRBJ1-2; TRBD1 matches at 9 bases. Trimming removed 6 bases from V and 10 bases from J; junction bases left unmatched: 9. The CDR3 consists of 13 residues. The CDR3 nucleotides are TGTGCCAGCAGAAACCGGGACAGGGTTGACTACACCTTC. Protein product: CASRNRDRVDYTF.

This chain connects TRBV27 to TRBJ2-7; no reliable D call. Germline CDR1 and CDR2: MNHEY and SMNVEV (reference sequence). V was shortened by 5 bases and J by 5 bases, with 16 bases between the two germline ends. This CDR3 is built from 14 residues. This CDR3 is CASSPRARLDEQYF. The CDR3 DNA reads TGTGCCAGCAGTCCGCGTGCTCGGTTAGACGAGCAGTACTTC.

V is TRBV9 and J is TRBJ2-5; 12 nucleotides line up with TRBD2. The CDR3 is 16 amino acids. Germline CDR1 SGDLS, CDR2 YYNGEE. The V gene end was trimmed by 3 bases and the J gene end by 5 bases; junction bases not matched to a gene: 8. CDR3 in DNA: TGTGCCAGCAGCGGGACACTAGCGGGAGGTGGGGAGACCCAGTACTTC. It codes for CASSGTLAGGGETQYF.

This clone has more than one count but fewer than ten. The J gene is TRBJ1-1, the V gene TRBV2; no clear D gene. V was clipped by 3 bases and J by 1 base, with 6 bases between them. Per germline, CDR1 SNHLY and CDR2 FYNNEI. The CDR3 is made up of 13 amino acids. CDR3 bases: TGTGCCAGCAGTGAGGGGTGGAACACTGAAGCTTTCTTT. Translating it yields CASSEGWNTEAFF.

The chain employs TRBV9 and TRBJ2-3, with 7 bases lining up with TRBD2. CDR1 and CDR2 from the germline V gene are SGDLS and YYNGEE. The CDR3 is 15 residues long. Trimming at V came to 2 bases and at J to 1 base, leaving 4 bases not matched to a gene. In nucleotides, the CDR3 is TGTGCCAGCAGCGTGCGGGGAGGGGGCACAGATACGCAGTATTTT. It encodes CASSVRGGGTDTQYF.

The chain recombines TRBV5-4 with TRBJ1-2, with D possibly TRBD1 on 6 matching bases. Trimming left V 0 bases short and J 4 bases short, with 13 bases between. Germline CDR1 SGHNT, CDR2 YYREEE (reference sequence). The CDR3 sequence is 15 residues long. CDR3 DNA sequence: TGTGCCAGCAGCTTGGGCCAGGGGCTCGGCTATGGCTACACCTTC. Its translation is CASSLGQGLGYGYTF.

This clone came up once. The chain carries TRBV5-4 and TRBJ2-7; 10 positions agree with TRBD2. The CDR3 spans 14 residues. CDR1 is SGHNT, CDR2 YYREEE, per germline (reference sequence). With V trimmed by 7 bases and J by 2 bases, 6 bases remained unmatched. Written as DNA, the CDR3 is TGTGCCAGCGGGGGGAGCGGGAGGGCCTACGAGCAGTACTTC. Its translation is CASGGSGRAYEQYF.

The genes are TRBV7-9 and TRBJ2-2; D is perhaps TRBD1 or TRBD2 (5 bases each). Germline lookup yields CDR1 SEHNR and CDR2 FQNEAQ (reference sequence). The CDR3 has 16 amino acids. Trimming pared 5 bases from V and 0 bases from J, leaving 13 bases between. CDR3 protein: CASSALGRPNTGELFF. CDR3 nucleotide sequence: TGTGCCAGCAGCGCCTTGGGACGGCCGAACACCGGGGAGCTGTTTTTT.

The rearrangement uses TRBV28 and TRBJ1-2; 8 bases agree with TRBD1. Germline CDR1 is MDHEN and CDR2 is SYDVKM. V lost 6 bases and J lost 4; bases outside the gene matches: 16. This CDR3 has 17 amino acids. Written as DNA, the CDR3 is TGTGCCAGCAGACAAACTCCCGGACAGGGTCGGGGCTATGGCTACACCTTC. This translates into CASRQTPGQGRGYGYTF.

The chain recombines TRBV6-2 or TRBV6-3 with TRBJ2-5; D is possibly TRBD1 (5 bases). Trimming removed 6 bases from V and 4 bases from J, with 9 bases in between. CDR1 and CDR2 from the germline V gene are MNHEY and SVGEGT. The CDR3 has 12 residues. As DNA, the CDR3 is TGTGCCAGCAGCAGGGTAGGAGAGACCCAGTACTTC. Translation gives CASSRVGETQYF.

This clone was observed once. The chain combines TRBV3-1 (or the pseudogene TRBV3-2) with TRBJ2-7, with TRBD1 identical over 10 bases. The CDR3 spans 15 residues. Germline V gives CDR1 LGHDT, CDR2 YNNKEL (reference sequence). V lost 1 base, J lost 7 bases, and 7 bases stayed unmatched. The CDR3 is CASSQVGTGVWEQYF. The CDR3 DNA is TGTGCCAGCAGCCAAGTCGGGACAGGGGTGTGGGAGCAGTACTTC.